The 13 T cell receptor beta chains below were found in one sample sequenced in a study of Ad26.COV2.S vaccination and SARS-CoV-2 variants. Data came from immunoSEQ multiplex PCR; TCRdb stores just in-frame clones and leaves some out. The data show hundreds of thousands of clones, 80% to 90% seen once. As for treatment: around 19 received Ad26.COV2.S at low or high dose, single or two shots; about 5 received placebo; per-sample allocation not given. Specimen acquisition occurred on day 63 following the initial vaccine or placebo injection. Specimen: peripheral blood, collected in a trial of Ad26.COV2.S vaccine versus placebo. Receptors originate from a person aged 18-65 years who received the Ad26.COV2.S COVID-19 vaccine or a placebo.

The chain combines TRBV4-1 with TRBJ2-3, with a tentative D call TRBD2 (6 bases). V was shortened by 1 base and J by 3 bases, with 14 bases between the two germline ends. The CDR3 extends over 16 amino acids. In germline, CDR1 is MGHRA, CDR2 YSYEKL. CDR3 sequence: CASSQGLAEWTDTQYF. In DNA form, the CDR3 reads TGCGCCAGCAGCCAAGGGTTAGCGGAGTGGACAGATACGCAGTATTTT.

The chain uses TRBV5-8 and TRBJ1-1; D remains ambiguous. The CDR3 totals 15 residues. V lost 1 base, J lost 0 bases, and 10 bases lay in between. From germline, CDR1 is SGHTS and CDR2 YDEGEE. The CDR3 reads CASSLNHRMNTEAFF. The CDR3 nucleotides read TGTGCCAGCAGCTTGAATCACAGAATGAACACTGAAGCTTTCTTT. Combining the CDR3 with reference TRBV5-8 and TRBJ1-1 gives the whole variable domain EAGVTQSPTHLIKTRGQQATLRCSPISGHTSVYWYQQALGLGLQFLLWYDEGEERNRGNFPPRFSGRQFPNYSSELNVNALELEDSALYLCASSLNHRMNTEAFFGQGTRLTVV.

V usage is TRBV28 and J usage is TRBJ2-7, with D perhaps being TRBD1 or TRBD2 (5 bases each). Germline loops: CDR1 MDHEN, CDR2 SYDVKM. V gave up 7 bases and J gave up 6 bases, with 16 bases separating them. The CDR3 is made up of 13 amino acids. The CDR3 DNA reads TGTGCCAGCACCCCCTCCTCCGGGGCCGAGCAGTACTTC. Translation: CASTPSSGAEQYF.

The sample holds one count of this clone. This sequence joins TRBV5-8 and TRBJ1-2; D not resolved. The V end lost 1 base, the J end lost 2 bases, and 6 bases lay between the germline ends. The germline V gene encodes CDR1 SGHTS and CDR2 YDEGEE. The CDR3 has 13 residues. CDR3 protein: CASSLPDNYGYTF. CDR3 nucleotide sequence: TGTGCCAGCAGCTTGCCAGACAACTATGGCTACACCTTC.

The rearrangement joins TRBV7-9 to TRBJ1-5, with D maybe TRBD1 (6 bases). Germline CDR1 is SEHNR and CDR2 is FQNEAQ (reference sequence). Trimming removed 1 base at V and 9 bases at J, with 13 bases between. The CDR3 sequence is 14 residues long. The CDR3 reads CASSLGGRGGPQHF. The CDR3 DNA reads as TGTGCCAGCAGCTTAGGGGGTAGAGGGGGGCCCCAGCATTTT.

V is TRBV4-1 and J is TRBJ2-7; D uncertain. With 0 bases removed from V and 2 bases from J, the gap between germline ends came to 17 bases. The V gene's germline CDR1 is MGHRA and CDR2 YSYEKL. The CDR3 is made up of 17 amino acids. The CDR3: CASSQDQVSPTTYEQYF. CDR3 nucleotides: TGCGCCAGCAGCCAAGATCAGGTCTCACCTACGACCTACGAGCAGTACTTC.

The chain combines TRBV13 with TRBJ1-6; TRBD1 aligns across 8 bases. The germline gives CDR1 PRHDT, CDR2 FYEKMQ (reference sequence). Unmatched junction bases numbered 4, after V lost 8 bases and J lost 10 bases. The CDR3 loop spans 12 amino acids. The CDR3 coding sequence is TGTGCCAGCGGACAGGGAGGATCACCCCTCCACTTT. Translated, it gives CASGQGGSPLHF.

The genes are TRBV3-1 (or the pseudogene TRBV3-2) and TRBJ2-2; 12 bases fit TRBD2. The CDR3 contains 18 residues. Trimming at V came to 4 bases and at J to 5 bases, leaving 11 bases not matched to a gene. The V gene's germline CDR1 is LGHDT and CDR2 YNNKEL (reference sequence). The CDR3 reads CASSPLPTSGGKTGELFF. Written as DNA, the CDR3 is TGTGCCAGCAGCCCCCTCCCGACTAGCGGGGGAAAAACCGGGGAGCTGTTTTTT.

This chain joins TRBV5-4 and TRBJ1-1; 10 bases fit TRBD1. Trimming took 4 bases from V and 3 from J; bases not matched to a gene: 9. The CDR3 totals 16 residues. The germline V gene has CDR1 SGHNT and CDR2 YYREEE (reference sequence). Here the CDR3 DNA reads TGTGCCAGCAGCGTCCGGGACAGGGGAAAGTACACTGAAGCTTTCTTT. As protein: CASSVRDRGKYTEAFF.

V is TRBV2 and J is TRBJ2-1, with D tentatively TRBD1 or TRBD2 (6 bases each). V was pared by 4 bases and J by 5 bases, with 15 bases between. The germline V gene has CDR1 SNHLY and CDR2 FYNNEI. The CDR3 spans 15 residues. In DNA form, the CDR3 reads TGTGCCAGCAGTGGGACGAGGGGGGTCGACAATGAGCAGTTCTTC. Amino acid sequence: CASSGTRGVDNEQFF.

The chain is built from TRBV9 and TRBJ1-2, with D possibly being TRBD1 (6 bases). This CDR3 has 14 residues. Trimming left V 0 bases short and J 2 bases short, with 8 bases between. CDR1 and CDR2 (germline): SGDLS, YYNGEE. The chain's CDR3 is CASSVERGNYGYTF. In DNA, the CDR3 is TGTGCCAGCAGCGTAGAGAGGGGGAACTATGGCTACACCTTC.

The genes are TRBV4-2 and TRBJ1-2; possible D gene TRBD1, 5 bases. V lost 4 bases and J lost 5, with 8 bases in between. The CDR3 totals 12 residues. Looked up from germline, CDR1 is LGHNA and CDR2 is YNFKEQ. This CDR3 is CASSPGPYGYTF. The CDR3 nucleotides read TGTGCCAGCAGCCCGGGGCCTTATGGCTACACCTTC.

This chain uses TRBV5-6 with TRBJ2-2, with D unresolved. Trimming removed 4 bases from V and 3 bases from J, with 4 bases in between. This CDR3 is built from 12 residues. CDR1 SGHDT and CDR2 YYEEEE come from the germline V gene. The CDR3 protein is CASSTYTGELFF. CDR3 in DNA: TGTGCCAGCAGCACCTACACCGGGGAGCTGTTTTTT.